The clone carrying this T cell receptor beta chain was observed a few times. Its antigen is still unknown. Individual cDNA molecules each carried unique molecular identifiers attached by the library. In the original analysis: Across samples, TCR counts had a median of about 93,000 and ranged from about 23,224 to 700,000. Each CDR3 protein is one row after TCRdb ran MiXCR on the 5' RACE reads. TCRdb's processing, not the study's, gives the V and J calls here. The sample comprises more than 75,000 distinct CDR3 sequences, more than 15% of which are singletons, and 6.5% to 7% rests with the top ten. The authors extracted total RNA from unfractionated whole blood. This CDR3 is 14 amino acids long. The J segment lost 7 bases and the V segment lost 6 bases, leaving 8 bases of the junction unmatched. The sample originates from a study of human T cells and chemical hapten exposure. Study-level information: Slight differences in pooled library volume were the main source of varying TCR yields across samples.

Study-wide findings and caveats: Sensitizing with DPC caused no change in TCRs above 1 in 1000 frequency.

This TCR derives from a female donor in good health. The chain carries TRBV12-3 or TRBV12-4 and TRBJ2-1; TRBD1 aligns across 8 bases. The CDR3 DNA is TGTGCCAGCAGCACGCCAGGGGGCGTTAATGAGCAGTTCTTC. Protein sequence: CASSTPGGVNEQFF.